The source of this T cell receptor beta chain is a study of blood T cell repertoires in COVID-19. Some clones are missing from TCRdb's copy, which holds only in-frame ones; the method was immunoSEQ multiplex PCR. The table has roughly 200,000 clones, roughly 77% seen once. V was pared by 0 bases and J by 4 bases, with 9 bases between. The CDR3 loop spans 14 amino acids. The germline V gene encodes CDR1 MGHRA and CDR2 YSYEKL. The sample taken for sequencing was peripheral blood. V and J are TRBV4-1 and TRBJ1-2; no reliable D call. The TCR sequence derives from a middle-aged woman with COVID-19, enrolled during active disease. The CDR3 sequence: CASSQDQVFYGYTF. CDR3 nucleotide sequence: TGCGCCAGCAGCCAAGATCAGGTCTTCTATGGCTACACCTTC.